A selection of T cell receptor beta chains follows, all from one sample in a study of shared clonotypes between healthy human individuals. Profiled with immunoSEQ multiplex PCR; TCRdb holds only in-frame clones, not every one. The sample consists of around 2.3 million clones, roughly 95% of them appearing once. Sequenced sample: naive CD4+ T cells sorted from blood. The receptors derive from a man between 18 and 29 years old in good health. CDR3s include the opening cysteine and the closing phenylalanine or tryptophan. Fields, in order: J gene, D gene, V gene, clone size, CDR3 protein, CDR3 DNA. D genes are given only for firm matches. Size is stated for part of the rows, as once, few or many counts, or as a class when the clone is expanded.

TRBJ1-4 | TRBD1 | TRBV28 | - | CASSLLRGTGVRLSPGKLFF | TGTGCCAGCAGTTTATTAAGAGGGACAGGGGTGAGACTTTCGCCGGGAAAACTGTTTTTT
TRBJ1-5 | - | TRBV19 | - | CASSIPFSFRPQHF | TGTGCCAGTAGTATCCCCTTCTCCTTTCGGCCCCAGCATTTT
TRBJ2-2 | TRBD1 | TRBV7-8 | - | CASSSPTGIITGELFF | TGTGCCAGCAGCTCACCGACAGGGATTATCACCGGGGAGCTGTTTTTT
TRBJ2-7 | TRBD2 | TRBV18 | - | CASSPTGGYEQYF | TGTGCCAGCTCACCAACGGGGGGCTACGAGCAGTACTTC
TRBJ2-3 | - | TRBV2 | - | CASPPEITDTQYF | TGTGCCAGCCCGCCTGAAATCACAGATACGCAGTATTTT
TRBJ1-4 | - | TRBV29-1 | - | CSVGRGSNEKLFF | TGCAGCGTTGGAAGAGGGAGTAATGAAAAACTGTTTTTT
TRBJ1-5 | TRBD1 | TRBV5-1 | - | CASSFTGQGSSSNQPQHF | TGCGCCAGCAGCTTTACCGGACAGGGGAGTAGTAGCAATCAGCCCCAGCATTTT
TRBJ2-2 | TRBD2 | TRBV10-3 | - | CAISTASGTGELFF | TGTGCCATCAGTACTGCTAGCGGGACCGGGGAGCTGTTTTTT
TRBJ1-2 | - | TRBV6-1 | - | CASRRTPGISEGYTF | TGTGCCAGCCGAAGGACCCCGGGGATATCGGAAGGCTACACCTTC
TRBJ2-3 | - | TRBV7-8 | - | CASSPPPPDTQYF | TGTGCCAGCAGCCCCCCCCCACCAGATACGCAGTATTTT
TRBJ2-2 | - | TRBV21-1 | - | CASSKKERGQGYPGELFF | TGTGCCAGCAGCAAAAAAGAGCGGGGACAGGGGTACCCCGGGGAGCTGTTTTTT
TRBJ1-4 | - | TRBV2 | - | CASGGQGGTNEKLFF | TGTGCCAGCGGGGGGCAGGGTGGTACTAATGAAAAACTGTTTTTT
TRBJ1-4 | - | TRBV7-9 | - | CASSPTGGAYEKLFF | TGTGCCAGCAGCCCAACAGGTGGCGCGTATGAAAAACTGTTTTTT
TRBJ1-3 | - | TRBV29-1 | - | CSVGIAQSGNTIYF | TGCAGCGTTGGAATCGCACAATCTGGAAACACCATATATTTT
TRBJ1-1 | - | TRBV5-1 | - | CASSSGPSNTEAFF | TGCGCCAGCAGCTCCGGACCCTCAAACACTGAAGCTTTCTTT
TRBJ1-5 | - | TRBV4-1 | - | CASSPDSNQPQHF | TGCGCCAGCAGCCCGGACAGTAATCAGCCCCAGCATTTT
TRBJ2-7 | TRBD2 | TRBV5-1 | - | CASSPGLAEPYEQYF | TGCGCCAGCAGCCCCGGACTAGCCGAACCCTACGAGCAGTACTTC
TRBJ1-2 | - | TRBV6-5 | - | CASTKGRGSDGYTF | TGTGCCAGCACCAAGGGGAGGGGGTCGGATGGCTACACCTTC
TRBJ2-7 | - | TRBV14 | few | CASSSYDRYEQYF | TGTGCCAGCAGCTCATACGACAGGTACGAGCAGTACTTC
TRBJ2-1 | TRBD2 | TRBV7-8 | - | CASSLAGRAHNEQFF | TGTGCCAGCAGCTTAGCCGGGAGGGCCCACAATGAGCAGTTCTTC
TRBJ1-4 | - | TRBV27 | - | CASSPQGKLFF | TGTGCCAGCAGTCCACAGGGAAAACTGTTTTTT
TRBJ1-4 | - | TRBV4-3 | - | CASSQERFANEKLFF | TGCGCCAGCAGCCAAGAGCGTTTTGCTAATGAAAAACTGTTTTTT
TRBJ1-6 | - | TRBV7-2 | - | CASSSEGLQLPLHF | TGTGCCAGCAGCTCCGAGGGACTCCAACTACCCCTCCACTTT
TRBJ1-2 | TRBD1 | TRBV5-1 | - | CASSAQGVYGYTF | TGCGCCAGCAGCGCACAGGGGGTCTATGGCTACACCTTC
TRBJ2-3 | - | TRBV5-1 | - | CASSLRGPDTQYF | TGCGCCAGCAGCTTACGGGGCCCAGATACGCAGTATTTT
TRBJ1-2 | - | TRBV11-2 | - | CASSPRSRGRGIYGYTF | TGTGCCAGCAGCCCGCGTAGCCGGGGAAGGGGTATCTATGGCTACACCTTC
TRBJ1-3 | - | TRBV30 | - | CAWGDSTISGNTIYF | TGTGCCTGGGGCGACAGTACGATCTCTGGAAACACCATATATTTT
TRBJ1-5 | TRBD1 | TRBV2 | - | CASKDRGLSQPQHF | TGTGCCAGCAAGGACAGGGGGCTGAGTCAGCCCCAGCATTTT
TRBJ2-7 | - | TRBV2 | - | CATSGRGAEQYF | TGTGCCACCTCCGGACGGGGGGCCGAGCAGTACTTC
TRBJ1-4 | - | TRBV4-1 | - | CASSPRVGATNEKLFF | TGCGCCAGCAGCCCGAGAGTGGGGGCAACTAATGAAAAACTGTTTTTT
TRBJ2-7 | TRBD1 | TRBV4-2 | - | CARNTGGTYSSYEQYF | TGTGCCAGAAATACAGGGGGAACCTACTCGTCCTACGAGCAGTACTTC
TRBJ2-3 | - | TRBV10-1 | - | CASSDGGSADTQYF | TGCGCCAGCAGTGATGGAGGGAGTGCAGATACGCAGTATTTT
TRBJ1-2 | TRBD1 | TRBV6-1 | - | CASSENDRVSGYTF | TGTGCCAGCAGTGAAAACGACAGGGTCTCTGGCTACACCTTC
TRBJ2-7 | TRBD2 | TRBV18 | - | CASSPQNRLAGAYEQYF | TGTGCCAGCTCACCCCAAAACCGACTAGCGGGGGCCTACGAGCAGTACTTC
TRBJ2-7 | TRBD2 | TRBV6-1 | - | CASRLAGVNEQYF | TGTGCCAGTCGACTAGCGGGAGTTAACGAGCAGTACTTC
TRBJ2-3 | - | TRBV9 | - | CASSTDAGADTQYF | TGTGCCAGCAGCACAGACGCTGGGGCAGATACGCAGTATTTT
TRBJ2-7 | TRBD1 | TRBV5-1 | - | CASSLPGTGRYEQYF | TGCGCCAGCAGCTTGCCGGGGACAGGGAGGTACGAGCAGTACTTC
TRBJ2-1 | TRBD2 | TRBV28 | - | CASSFRPSGGAGGEQFF | TGTGCCAGCAGTTTTCGGCCTAGCGGGGGGGCAGGAGGTGAGCAGTTCTTC
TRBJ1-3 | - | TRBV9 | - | CASSPSGISGNTIYF | TGTGCCAGCAGCCCGTCGGGGATCTCTGGAAACACCATATATTTT
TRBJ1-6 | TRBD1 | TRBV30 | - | CAWRPGQSNSPLHF | TGTGCCTGGAGGCCGGGACAGTCTAATTCACCCCTCCACTTT
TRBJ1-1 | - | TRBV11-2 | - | CASSSTGGPEAFF | TGTGCCAGCAGTTCGACCGGGGGCCCCGAAGCTTTCTTT
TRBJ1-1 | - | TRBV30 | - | CAWSPDRNTEAFF | TGTGCCTGGAGTCCGGACAGGAACACTGAAGCTTTCTTT